The clone carrying this TCR beta chain was detected only a few times. Its matching antigen is unknown. TCRdb's copy holds only in-frame clones and misses some; the assay was immunoSEQ multiplex PCR. The sample has about 38,000 clones, around 78% seen once. This sample was taken from a study of a mutant IDH1 vaccine in newly diagnosed glioma. Study in general: The patients were given eight vaccinations, one each in weeks 1, 3, 5, 7, 11, 15, 19 and 23.

V was clipped by 4 bases and J by 2 bases; unmatched bases: 4. Germline CDR1 is MGHDK and CDR2 is SYGVNS. This CDR3 has 15 residues. Time point given: week 5, during vaccination. Doses of 300 ug of mutant IDH1 20-mer peptide were given with topical imiquimod. This TCR was recovered from a man aged 35 to 55 with glioma. Sequenced material: PBMCs, taken from a glioma patient whose treatment included an IDH1 peptide vaccine. V is TRBV25-1 and J is TRBJ1-5; 8 nucleotides agree with TRBD1. The CDR3 DNA reads as TGTGCCAGCAGTGCGCCGGGACAGGGCAATCAGCCCCAGCATTTT. This translates into CASSAPGQGNQPQHF.